This TCR beta chain originates from a study of blood T cell repertoires in COVID-19. Whole-study context: COVID-19 samples collected from the United States, Italy and Spain covered acute and convalescent phases.

This CDR3 has 12 amino acids. The germline gives CDR1 SGHVS, CDR2 FQNEAQ. Trimming cost V 6 bases and J 6 bases, with 12 bases left between them. Original handling: Amplifying reference gene primers gave estimates of nucleated cell counts. TCRdb's copy holds only in-frame clones and misses some; the assay was immunoSEQ multiplex PCR. V and J calls and clone size are copied from that table; D and trimming were computed from the DNA. The sample records about 280,000 clones, roughly 85% being singletons. The chain is built from TRBV7-8 and TRBJ2-7; D might be TRBD1 (6 bases). Material: peripheral blood. The clonotype originates from a man in his fifties with active or convalescent COVID-19. Written as DNA, the CDR3 is TGTGCCAGCAGTCCAGACAGGCTCGAGCAGTACTTC. Translated: CASSPDRLEQYF.